The source of this T cell receptor (beta chain) is a study of control samples from healthy donors and cancer patients. Repertoires were generated with immunoSEQ multiplex PCR, while TCRdb's copy carries only in-frame clones and drops some. Counted here are about 15,000 clones, 85% to 90% occurring once; the ten biggest clones make up about 32%. The CDR3 is 13 amino acids. V lost 5 bases and J 3 bases, leaving 11 bases between the germline ends. CDR1 and CDR2 (germline): SGHNT, YENEEA. The specimen was PBMCs. The rearrangement links TRBV11-3 to TRBJ2-7, with D perhaps being TRBD1 or TRBD2 (5 bases each). This clonotype was sampled from a man between 60 and 70 years old with head and neck cancer. In DNA, the CDR3 is TGTGCCAGCAGCGCAAGGGGAGACTACGAGCAGTACTTC. Its protein is CASSARGDYEQYF.